This T cell receptor beta chain was sequenced during a study of post-analysis software for immune sequencing data. General study points: Five TRBV segments were significantly more frequent in patients than in controls. TRBV5-6, TRBV5-1 and TRBV20-1 were among these segments.

Every TCR beta cDNA library bore unique molecular identifiers. In TCRdb, the PCR reads were re-called with MiXCR into one record per CDR3 protein. Among roughly 700,000 distinct CDR3 sequences, around 27% were seen once, and the ten largest hold 0.5% to 0.6%. Regarding this clonotype: The antigen is unknown.

The CDR3 sequence is 17 residues long. Germline values: CDR1 KGHDR, CDR2 SFDVKD. The TCR was taken from a girl aged 10 to 17 with multiple sclerosis. Input material: blood. The V and J genes are TRBV24-1 and TRBJ2-5; 9 nucleotides align to TRBD1. The J call is in doubt because the DNA end fits TRBJ2-7 better. The CDR3 is CATSDRPPGQGAYEQYF. In nucleotides, the CDR3 is TGTGCCACCAGTGATCGACCTCCGGGACAGGGAGCCTACGAGCAGTACTTC.